The 19 T cell receptor beta chains reported below all come from one sample, sequenced in a study of vaccination effects on CD4 cells after COVID-19. Using viral peptide pools, the ViraFEST assay grew out antigen-specific CD4+ T cells prior to sequencing. Culturing for more than eight days preceded CD4+ T cell isolation. According to the study, vaccine recipients showed no prior SARS-CoV-2 infection and negative nucleocapsid antibodies. Which antigens these TCRs recognize remains unknown. Only in-frame clones appear in the TCRdb table, and some are missing; sequencing was by immunoSEQ multiplex PCR. The data contain about 73,000 clones, over 70% of them singletons. The sequencing here drew on CD4+ T cells from PBMCs cultured with SARS-CoV-2 spike peptides, taken before COVID-19 vaccination. These receptors came from a human donor who received a COVID-19 vaccine.

V is TRBV7-2 and J is TRBJ2-1; tentatively, D is TRBD1 or TRBD2 (5 bases each). Trimming removed 1 base from V and 6 bases from J, with 10 bases in between. CDR3 size: 14 residues. Germline-derived CDR1 and CDR2 are SGHTA and FQGNSA. The CDR3 nucleotides read TGTGCCAGCAGCTTAGTAGGGGACGGCAATGAGCAGTTCTTC. Protein: CASSLVGDGNEQFF.

The chain joins TRBV6-5 to TRBJ1-4; 10 nucleotides line up with TRBD1. CDR3 length equals 15 residues. The germline V gene has CDR1 MNHEY and CDR2 SVGAGI. After removal of 0 bases from V and 7 bases from J, the junction contained 2 bases not matched to a gene. The DNA of the CDR3 is TGTGCCAGCAGTTACTCGACAGGGGGCTTTGAAAAACTGTTTTTT. Its protein is CASSYSTGGFEKLFF.

The chain uses TRBV5-1 and TRBJ2-1; tentatively, D is TRBD1 (5 bases). This CDR3 has 14 residues. The V gene's germline CDR1 is SGHRS and CDR2 YFSETQ. The ends were cut back, 1 base at V and 6 bases at J, with 11 bases in the middle. The CDR3 reads CASSLFRAFNEQFF. In nucleotides, the CDR3 is TGCGCCAGCAGCTTGTTCAGGGCCTTCAATGAGCAGTTCTTC.

Only one count was recorded for this clone. This chain uses TRBV7-9 with TRBJ1-2, with a weak D call TRBD1 (5 bases). The V and J ends lost 0 bases and 3 bases respectively, with 17 bases between them. This CDR3 has 17 residues. The germline CDR1 and CDR2 sequences are SEHNR and FQNEAQ (reference sequence). The CDR3 nucleotides are TGTGCCAGCAGCTTAGCCGGGCCGGAGGGACGCTACTATGGCTACACCTTC. This gives the protein CASSLAGPEGRYYGYTF.

The rearrangement joins TRBV6-5 to TRBJ1-6, with no clear D. CDR1 is MNHEY, CDR2 SVGAGI, per germline. This CDR3 comprises 13 residues. V was shortened by 6 bases and J by 9 bases, with 12 bases between the two germline ends. The CDR3 here is CASRSAGSSPLHF. As DNA, the CDR3 is TGTGCCAGCAGGTCTGCGGGGTCTTCACCCCTCCACTTT.

The chain is built from TRBV3-1 (or the pseudogene TRBV3-2) and TRBJ1-1; unclear D gene. This CDR3 has 13 amino acids. The V gene lost 1 base and the J gene lost 5 bases, with 8 bases spanning the gap. Germline V CDR1 and CDR2: LGHDT, YNNKEL (reference sequence). In DNA form, the CDR3 reads TGTGCCAGCAGCCAAGTCCGGGGAACTGAAGCTTTCTTT. The encoded protein is CASSQVRGTEAFF.

The chain is built from TRBV7-8 and TRBJ1-1; 7 nucleotides match TRBD1. The ends lost 6 bases at V and 5 bases at J; junction bases unmatched: 9. Germline V gene sequence: CDR1 SGHVS, CDR2 FQNEAQ. The CDR3 has 14 amino acids. Here the CDR3 reads CASRRRGVWTEAFF. The CDR3 DNA reads as TGTGCCAGCAGACGCAGGGGGGTATGGACTGAAGCTTTCTTT.

The chain uses TRBV3-1 (or the pseudogene TRBV3-2) and TRBJ1-5; D not resolved. This CDR3 comprises 13 residues. Germline loops: CDR1 LGHDT, CDR2 YNNKEL (reference sequence). V was pared by 3 bases and J by 5 bases, with 8 bases between. The CDR3 spells CASSQGLDQPQHF. The CDR3, as DNA: TGTGCCAGCAGCCAGGGTCTGGATCAGCCCCAGCATTTT.

The CDR3 is CASSLGGVETQYF. The CDR3, as DNA: TGTGCCAGCAGCTTAGGAGGGGTAGAGACCCAGTACTTC. The chain uses TRBV7-2 and TRBJ2-5, with D possibly called TRBD1 or TRBD2 (5 bases each). This CDR3 region has 13 residues. Deletions cut 1 base from V and 4 bases from J, with 7 bases between. The germline gives CDR1 SGHTA, CDR2 FQGNSA.

The chain links TRBV7-2 to TRBJ2-2, with 7 bases lining up with TRBD2. CDR1 and CDR2 from the germline V gene are SGHTA and FQGNSA. The J segment lost 2 bases and the V segment lost 5 bases, leaving 8 bases of the junction unmatched. The CDR3 loop spans 16 amino acids. In DNA, the CDR3 is TGTGCCAGCAGCCCCCCTGCGGGGGTAAACACCGGGGAGCTGTTTTTT. Translation: CASSPPAGVNTGELFF.

This chain uses TRBV19 with TRBJ1-4, with D tentatively TRBD1 (5 bases). V lost 5 bases to trimming and J lost 2 bases, with 18 bases between them. Germline values: CDR1 LNHDA, CDR2 SQIVND (reference sequence). The CDR3 runs to 17 residues. Written as DNA, the CDR3 is TGTGCCAGTAGTTCCCTCCCGATTTGGGGCACTAATGAAAAACTGTTTTTT. Encoded protein: CASSSLPIWGTNEKLFF.

This clone was found a few times. The chain links TRBV3-1 (or the pseudogene TRBV3-2) to TRBJ1-1; a weak D match, TRBD1 (6 bases). V was pared by 5 bases and J by 8 bases, with 18 bases between. Germline loops: CDR1 LGHDT, CDR2 YNNKEL (reference sequence). This CDR3 spans 14 amino acids. The CDR3 nucleotides are TGTGCCAGCAGCAATATTGCGGGGGCCGCCGAAGCTTTCTTT. Protein product: CASSNIAGAAEAFF.

V gene TRBV18 combines with J gene TRBJ2-7; tentative D call: TRBD1 (5 bases). Looked up from germline, CDR1 is KGHSH and CDR2 is LQKENI. The CDR3 is made up of 13 amino acids. V was shortened by 3 bases and J by 2 bases, with 8 bases between the two germline ends. CDR3 in amino acids: CASSPQGTYEQYV. In DNA form, the CDR3 reads TGTGCCAGCTCACCTCAGGGTACCTACGAGCAGTACGTC.

This rearrangement joins TRBV18 to TRBJ2-7; D may be TRBD2 (5 bases). Looked up from germline, CDR1 is KGHSH and CDR2 is LQKENI. The CDR3 totals 14 residues. V lost 2 bases and J lost 7, with 15 bases in between. The CDR3 DNA reads TGTGCCAGCTCACCAGTGGACTCATGGGGTGAGCAGTACGTC. Translating gives CASSPVDSWGEQYV.

The CDR3: CASSVDPGGSYNEQFF. Here the CDR3 DNA reads TGTGCCAGCAGCGTAGATCCAGGGGGCTCCTACAATGAGCAGTTCTTC. The rearrangement uses TRBV9 and TRBJ2-1; 7 positions match TRBD1. The CDR3 runs 16 residues. Germline CDR1 SGDLS, CDR2 YYNGEE. Trimming cost V 0 bases and J 0 bases; bases outside gene matches: 3.

The chain carries TRBV5-1 and TRBJ1-2; possibly TRBD1 for D (6 bases). Trimming stripped 2 bases from V and 8 bases from J, with 13 bases between. The CDR3 is 13 residues long. The germline gives CDR1 SGHRS, CDR2 YFSETQ. CDR3 DNA: TGCGCCAGCAGCTTAGGAGGGGGGGAAGGCTACACCTTC. Encoded protein: CASSLGGGEGYTF.

This chain connects TRBV5-8 to TRBJ2-1, with D possibly TRBD2 on 7 matching bases. The CDR3 runs 15 residues. Trimming left V 0 bases short and J 8 bases short, with 15 bases between. Germline lookup yields CDR1 SGHTS and CDR2 YDEGEE. This chain's CDR3 is CASSLGGGPYDEQFF. DNA of the CDR3: TGTGCCAGCAGCTTGGGGGGGGGCCCTTACGATGAGCAGTTCTTC.

V usage is TRBV19 and J usage is TRBJ1-1; 10 bases match TRBD1. Germline lookup yields CDR1 LNHDA and CDR2 SQIVND (reference sequence). The length of the CDR3 is 16 residues. V dropped 5 bases and J dropped 6; count of bases not matched to a gene: 12. DNA for the CDR3: TGTGCCAGTAGTGCACGGGACAGGGGCTCGGGGGCTGAAGCTTTCTTT. This gives the protein CASSARDRGSGAEAFF.

Only one count was recorded for this clone. V and J are TRBV6-4 and TRBJ2-2; unclear D gene. This CDR3 contains 15 residues. Trimming removed 6 bases at V and 3 bases at J, with 14 bases between. The V gene's germline CDR1 is MRHNA and CDR2 SNTAGT. CDR3 sequence: CASSPTLLDTGELFF. For the CDR3, the DNA is TGTGCCAGCAGCCCAACTCTCCTTGACACCGGGGAGCTGTTTTTT.